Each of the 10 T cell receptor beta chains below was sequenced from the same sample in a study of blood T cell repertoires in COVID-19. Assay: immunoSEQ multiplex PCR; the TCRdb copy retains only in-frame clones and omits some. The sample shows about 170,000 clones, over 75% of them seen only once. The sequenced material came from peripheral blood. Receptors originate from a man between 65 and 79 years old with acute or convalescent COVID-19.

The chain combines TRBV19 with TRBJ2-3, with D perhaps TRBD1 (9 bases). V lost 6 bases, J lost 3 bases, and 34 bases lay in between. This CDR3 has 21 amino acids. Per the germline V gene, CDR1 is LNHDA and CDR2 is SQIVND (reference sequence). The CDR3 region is CASRSHPGTGRTSRETDTQYF. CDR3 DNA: TGTGCCAGTAGGTCCCACCCCGGGACAGGGAGGACTAGCAGGGAGACAGATACGCAGTATTTT.

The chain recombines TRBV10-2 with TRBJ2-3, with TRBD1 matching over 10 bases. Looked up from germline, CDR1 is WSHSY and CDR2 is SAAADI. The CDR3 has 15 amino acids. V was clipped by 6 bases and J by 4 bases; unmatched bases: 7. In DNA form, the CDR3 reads TGCGCCAGCAGCGAGACAGGGGGCAGGGCAGATACGCAGTATTTT. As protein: CASSETGGRADTQYF.

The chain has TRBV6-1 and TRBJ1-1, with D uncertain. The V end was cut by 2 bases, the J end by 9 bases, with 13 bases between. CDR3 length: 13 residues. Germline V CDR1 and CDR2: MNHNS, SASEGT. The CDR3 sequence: CASSERGDVKAFF. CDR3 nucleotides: TGTGCCAGCAGTGAACGGGGTGACGTGAAAGCTTTCTTT.

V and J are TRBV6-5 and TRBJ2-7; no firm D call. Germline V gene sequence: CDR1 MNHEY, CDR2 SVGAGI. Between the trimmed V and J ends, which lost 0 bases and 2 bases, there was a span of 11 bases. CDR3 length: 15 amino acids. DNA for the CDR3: TGTGCCAGCAGTTACTCAGATTACACAGCCTACGAGCAGTACTTC. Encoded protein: CASSYSDYTAYEQYF.

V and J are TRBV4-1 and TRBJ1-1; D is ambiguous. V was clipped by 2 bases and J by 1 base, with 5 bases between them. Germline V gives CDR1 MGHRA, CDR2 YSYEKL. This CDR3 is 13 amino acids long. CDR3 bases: TGCGCCAGCAGCCAAAACAGGAACACTGAAGCTTTCTTT. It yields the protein CASSQNRNTEAFF.

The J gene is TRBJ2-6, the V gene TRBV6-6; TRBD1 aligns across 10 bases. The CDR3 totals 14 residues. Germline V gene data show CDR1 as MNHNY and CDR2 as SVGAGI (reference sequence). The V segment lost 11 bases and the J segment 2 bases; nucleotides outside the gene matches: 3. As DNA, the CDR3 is TGTGCCTCCGGGACAGGGGCTGGGGCCAACGTCCTGACTTTC. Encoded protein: CASGTGAGANVLTF.

The CDR3 DNA follows: TGTGCCAGCTCACCGGAGGAGGGCAACACTGAAGCTTTCTTT. This codes for CASSPEEGNTEAFF. The rearrangement joins TRBV18 to TRBJ1-1, with D uncertain. This CDR3 has 14 amino acids. Germline V gene sequence: CDR1 KGHSH, CDR2 LQKENI. Trimming removed 3 bases at V and 2 bases at J, with 10 bases between.

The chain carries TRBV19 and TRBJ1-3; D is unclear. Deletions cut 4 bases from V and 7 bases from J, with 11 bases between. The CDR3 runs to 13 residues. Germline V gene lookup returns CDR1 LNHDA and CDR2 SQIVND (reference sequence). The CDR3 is CASSTRPGNTIYF. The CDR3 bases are TGTGCCAGTAGTACCCGTCCCGGGAACACCATATATTTT.

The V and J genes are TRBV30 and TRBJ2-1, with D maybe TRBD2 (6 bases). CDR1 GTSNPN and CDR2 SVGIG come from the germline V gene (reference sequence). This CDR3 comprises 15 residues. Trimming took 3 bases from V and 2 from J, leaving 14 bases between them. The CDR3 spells CAWSRASVTYNEQFF. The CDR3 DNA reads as TGTGCCTGGAGCAGGGCTAGCGTGACCTACAATGAGCAGTTCTTC.

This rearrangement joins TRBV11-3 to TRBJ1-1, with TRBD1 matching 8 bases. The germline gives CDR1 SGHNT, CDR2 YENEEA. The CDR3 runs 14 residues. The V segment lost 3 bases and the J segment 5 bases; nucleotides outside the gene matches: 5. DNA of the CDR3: TGTGCCAGCAGCTTCCAGGGGGCTAGTACTGAAGCTTTCTTT. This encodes CASSFQGASTEAFF.